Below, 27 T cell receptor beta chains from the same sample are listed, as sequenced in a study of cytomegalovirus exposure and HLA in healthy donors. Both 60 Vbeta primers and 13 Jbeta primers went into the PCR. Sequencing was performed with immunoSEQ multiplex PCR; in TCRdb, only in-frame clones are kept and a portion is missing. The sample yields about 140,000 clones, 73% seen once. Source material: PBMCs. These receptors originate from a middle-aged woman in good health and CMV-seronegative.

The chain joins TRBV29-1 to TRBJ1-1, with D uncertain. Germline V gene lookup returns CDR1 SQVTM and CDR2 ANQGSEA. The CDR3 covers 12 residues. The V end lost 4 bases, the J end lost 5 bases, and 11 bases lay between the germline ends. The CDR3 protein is CSVVGAGTEAFF. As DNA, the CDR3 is TGCAGCGTTGTTGGAGCCGGGACTGAAGCTTTCTTT. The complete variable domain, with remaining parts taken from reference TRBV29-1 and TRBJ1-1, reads SAVISQKPSRDICQRGTSLTIQCQVDSQVTMMFWYRQQPGQSLTLIATANQGSEATYESGFVIDKFPISRPNLTFSTLTVSNMSPEDSSIYLCSVVGAGTEAFFGQGTRLTVV.

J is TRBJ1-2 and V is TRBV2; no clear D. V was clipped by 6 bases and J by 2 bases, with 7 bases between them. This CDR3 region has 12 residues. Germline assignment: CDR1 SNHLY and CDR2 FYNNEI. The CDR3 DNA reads TGTGCCAGCAGGAGCGAAAACTATGGCTACACCTTC. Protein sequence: CASRSENYGYTF. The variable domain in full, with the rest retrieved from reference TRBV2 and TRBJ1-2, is EPEVTQTPSHQVTQMGQEVILRCVPISNHLYFYWYRQILGQKVEFLVSFYNNEISEKSEIFDDQFSVERPDGSNFTLKIRSTKLEDSAMYFCASRSENYGYTFGSGTRLTVV.

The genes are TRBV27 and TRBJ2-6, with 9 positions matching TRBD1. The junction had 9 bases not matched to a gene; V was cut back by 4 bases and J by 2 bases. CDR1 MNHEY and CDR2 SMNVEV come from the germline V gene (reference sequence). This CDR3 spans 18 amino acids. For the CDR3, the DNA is TGTGCCAGCAGTTCGGACAGGGGAGCGAAAACTGGGGCCAACGTCCTGACTTTC. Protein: CASSSDRGAKTGANVLTF.

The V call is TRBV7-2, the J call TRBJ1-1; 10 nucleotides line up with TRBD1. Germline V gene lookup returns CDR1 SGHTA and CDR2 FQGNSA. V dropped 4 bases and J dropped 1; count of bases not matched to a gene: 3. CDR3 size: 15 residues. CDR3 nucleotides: TGTGCCAGCAGCTCCTGGGACAGGGGGAACACTGAAGCTTTCTTT. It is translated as CASSSWDRGNTEAFF.

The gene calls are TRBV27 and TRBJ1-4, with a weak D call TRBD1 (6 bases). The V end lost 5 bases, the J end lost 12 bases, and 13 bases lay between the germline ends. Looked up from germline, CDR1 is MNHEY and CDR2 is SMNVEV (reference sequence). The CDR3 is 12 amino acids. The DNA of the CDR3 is TGTGCCAGCAGTCCCCCCAGGGGCCAACTGTTTTTT. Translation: CASSPPRGQLFF.

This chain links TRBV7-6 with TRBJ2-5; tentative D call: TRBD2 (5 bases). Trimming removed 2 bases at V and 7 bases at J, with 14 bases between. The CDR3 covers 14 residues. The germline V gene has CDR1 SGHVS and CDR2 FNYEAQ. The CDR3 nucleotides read TGTGCCAGCAGCTTACGTGGGGAAGGAGGGACCCAGTACTTC. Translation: CASSLRGEGGTQYF.

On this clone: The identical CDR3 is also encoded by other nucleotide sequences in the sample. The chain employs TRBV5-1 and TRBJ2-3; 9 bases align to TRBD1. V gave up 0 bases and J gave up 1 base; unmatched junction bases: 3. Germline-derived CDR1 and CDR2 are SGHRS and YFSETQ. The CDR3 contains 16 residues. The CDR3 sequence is CASSLGGQGGTDTQYF. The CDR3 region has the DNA TGCGCCAGCAGCTTGGGGGGACAGGGAGGCACAGATACGCAGTATTTT.

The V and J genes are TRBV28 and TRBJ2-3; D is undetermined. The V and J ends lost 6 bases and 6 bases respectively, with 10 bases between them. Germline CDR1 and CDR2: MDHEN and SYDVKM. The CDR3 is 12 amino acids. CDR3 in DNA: TGTGCCAGCAGCCGCGACAAGGATACGCAGTATTTT. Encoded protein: CASSRDKDTQYF.

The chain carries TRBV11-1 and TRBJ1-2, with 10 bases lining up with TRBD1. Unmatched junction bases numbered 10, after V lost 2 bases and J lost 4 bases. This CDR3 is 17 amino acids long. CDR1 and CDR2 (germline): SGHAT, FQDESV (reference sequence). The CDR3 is CASSLNRQGAPIYGYTF. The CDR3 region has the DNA TGTGCCAGCAGCTTAAATCGACAGGGGGCACCAATCTATGGCTACACCTTC.

This CDR3 is CASNRGEGYTF. The CDR3 nucleotides read TGTGCCAGCAACCGGGGGGAGGGCTACACCTTC. The chain is built from TRBV19 and TRBJ1-2; D perhaps matches TRBD1 (5 bases). Trimming removed 9 bases from V and 8 bases from J, with 13 bases in between. CDR3 length equals 11 residues. Germline V lookup: CDR1 LNHDA, CDR2 SQIVND (reference sequence).

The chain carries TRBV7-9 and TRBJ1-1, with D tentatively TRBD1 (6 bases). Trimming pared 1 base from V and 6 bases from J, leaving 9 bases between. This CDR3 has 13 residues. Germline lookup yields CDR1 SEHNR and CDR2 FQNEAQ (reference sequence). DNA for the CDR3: TGTGCCAGCAGCTTAGAGGGGGTCGCTGAAGCTTTCTTT. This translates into CASSLEGVAEAFF.

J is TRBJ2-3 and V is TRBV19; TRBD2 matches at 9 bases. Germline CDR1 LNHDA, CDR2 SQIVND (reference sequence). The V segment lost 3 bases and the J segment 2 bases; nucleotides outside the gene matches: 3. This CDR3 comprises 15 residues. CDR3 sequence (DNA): TGTGCCAGTAGTATCCTAGCGGGGACCACAGATACGCAGTATTTT. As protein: CASSILAGTTDTQYF.

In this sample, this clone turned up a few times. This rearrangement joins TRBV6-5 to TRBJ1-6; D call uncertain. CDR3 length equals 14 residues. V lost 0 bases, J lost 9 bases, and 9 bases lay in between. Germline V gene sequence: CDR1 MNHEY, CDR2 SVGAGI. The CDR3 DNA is TGTGCCAGCAGTTACTCCCCAGGTGTTTCACCCCTCCACTTT. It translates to CASSYSPGVSPLHF.

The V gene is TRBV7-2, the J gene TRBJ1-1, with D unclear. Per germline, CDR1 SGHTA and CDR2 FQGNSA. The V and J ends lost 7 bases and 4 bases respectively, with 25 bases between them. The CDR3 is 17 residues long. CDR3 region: CASIPGGKVWYGTEAFF. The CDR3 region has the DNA TGTGCCAGCATCCCCGGCGGCAAAGTATGGTACGGCACTGAAGCTTTCTTT.

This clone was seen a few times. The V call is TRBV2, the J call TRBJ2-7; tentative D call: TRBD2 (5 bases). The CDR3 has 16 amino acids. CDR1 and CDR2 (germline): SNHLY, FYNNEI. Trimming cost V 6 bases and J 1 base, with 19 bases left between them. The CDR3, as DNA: TGTGCCAGCAGCGGCCCGGGCCCTAGCTTATCCTACGAGCAGTACGTC. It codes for CASSGPGPSLSYEQYV.

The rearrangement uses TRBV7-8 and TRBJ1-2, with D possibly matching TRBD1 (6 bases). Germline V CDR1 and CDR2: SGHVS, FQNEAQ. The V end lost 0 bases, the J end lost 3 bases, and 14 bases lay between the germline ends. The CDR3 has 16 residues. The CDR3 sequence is CASSLAPGQIYYGYTF. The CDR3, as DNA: TGTGCCAGCAGCTTAGCCCCTGGACAGATCTACTATGGCTACACCTTC.

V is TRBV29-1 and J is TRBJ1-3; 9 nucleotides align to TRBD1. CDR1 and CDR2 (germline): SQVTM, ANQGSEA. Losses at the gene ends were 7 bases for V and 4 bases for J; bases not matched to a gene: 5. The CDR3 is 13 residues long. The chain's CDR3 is CSGTGTGGNTIYF. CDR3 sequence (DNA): TGCAGCGGAACCGGGACAGGGGGAAACACCATATATTTT. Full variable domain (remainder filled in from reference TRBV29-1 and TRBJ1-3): SAVISQKPSRDICQRGTSLTIQCQVDSQVTMMFWYRQQPGQSLTLIATANQGSEATYESGFVIDKFPISRPNLTFSTLTVSNMSPEDSSIYLCSGTGTGGNTIYFGEGSWLTVV.

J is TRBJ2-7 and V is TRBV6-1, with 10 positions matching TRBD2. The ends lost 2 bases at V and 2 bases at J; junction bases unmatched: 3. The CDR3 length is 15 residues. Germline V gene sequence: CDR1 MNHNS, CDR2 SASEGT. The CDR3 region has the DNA TGTGCCAGCAGTGAATCTAGCGGGGGCCCCTACGAGCAGTACGTC. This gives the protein CASSESSGGPYEQYV.

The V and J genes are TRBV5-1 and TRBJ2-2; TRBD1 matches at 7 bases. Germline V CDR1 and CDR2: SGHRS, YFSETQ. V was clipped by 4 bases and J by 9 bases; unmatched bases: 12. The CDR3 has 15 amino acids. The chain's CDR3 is CASSVTGVPLRELFF. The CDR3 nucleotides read TGCGCCAGCAGCGTCACAGGGGTCCCATTGAGGGAGCTGTTTTTT. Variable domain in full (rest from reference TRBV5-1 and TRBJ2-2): KAGVTQTPRYLIKTRGQQVTLSCSPISGHRSVSWYQQTPGQGLQFLFEYFSETQRNKGNFPGRFSGRQFSNSRSEMNVSTLELGDSALYLCASSVTGVPLRELFFGEGSRLTVL.

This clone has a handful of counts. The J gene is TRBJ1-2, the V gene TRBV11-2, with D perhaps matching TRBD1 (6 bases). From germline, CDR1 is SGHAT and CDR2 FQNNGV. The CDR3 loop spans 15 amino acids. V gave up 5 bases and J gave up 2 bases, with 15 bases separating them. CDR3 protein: CASSPWGQRNYGYTF. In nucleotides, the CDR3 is TGTGCCAGCAGCCCGTGGGGACAAAGAAACTATGGCTACACCTTC.

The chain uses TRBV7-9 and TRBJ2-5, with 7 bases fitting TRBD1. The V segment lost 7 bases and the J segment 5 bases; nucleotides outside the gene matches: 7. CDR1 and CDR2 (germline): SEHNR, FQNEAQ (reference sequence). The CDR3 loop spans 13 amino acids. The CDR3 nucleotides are TGTGCCAGCATCCCAGGGGGTAGGGAGACCCAGTACTTC. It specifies CASIPGGRETQYF.

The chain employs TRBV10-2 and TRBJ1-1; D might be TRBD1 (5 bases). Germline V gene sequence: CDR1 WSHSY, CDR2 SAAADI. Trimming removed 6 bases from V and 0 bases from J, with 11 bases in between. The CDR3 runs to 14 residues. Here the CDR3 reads CASRREGLNTEAFF. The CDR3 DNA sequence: TGCGCCAGCAGAAGGGAGGGGTTGAACACTGAAGCTTTCTTT.

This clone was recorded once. As DNA, the CDR3 is TGTGCCAGTAGTCCCGACAGGGGGAACACTGAAGCTTTCTTT. This translates into CASSPDRGNTEAFF. The V call is TRBV19, the J call TRBJ1-1, with 8 bases matching TRBD1. The CDR3 contains 14 residues. Germline V lookup: CDR1 LNHDA, CDR2 SQIVND (reference sequence). V shed 5 bases and J 1 base; nucleotides not matched to a gene: 3.

CDR3 nucleotide sequence: TGTGCCAGAAAAAGTCCGGGACATCTTACATACGAGCAGTACGTC. It is translated as CARKSPGHLTYEQYV. This chain links TRBV6-4 with TRBJ2-7; TRBD1 might be the D (6 bases). Germline V gene data show CDR1 as MRHNA and CDR2 as SNTAGT. Trimming stripped 9 bases from V and 4 bases from J, with 22 bases between. The CDR3 spans 15 residues.

CDR3 loop: CASSLEGAGGPKSYEQYV. CDR3 bases: TGTGCCAGCAGCTTAGAAGGAGCGGGGGGACCGAAGAGCTACGAGCAGTACGTC. The V call is TRBV11-2, the J call TRBJ2-7, with TRBD2 matching over 9 bases. CDR1 is SGHAT, CDR2 FQNNGV, per germline. CDR3 length: 18 residues. Germline trimming cut 0 bases from V and 3 bases from J; bases unmatched to any gene: 12.

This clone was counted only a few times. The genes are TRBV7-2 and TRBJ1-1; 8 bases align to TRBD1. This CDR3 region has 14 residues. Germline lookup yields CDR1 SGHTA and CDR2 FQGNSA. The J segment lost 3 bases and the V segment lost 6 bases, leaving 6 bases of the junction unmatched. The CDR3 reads CASRKTGAYTEAFF. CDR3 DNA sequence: TGTGCCAGCAGAAAGACAGGGGCCTACACTGAAGCTTTCTTT. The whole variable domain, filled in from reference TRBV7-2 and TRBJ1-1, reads GAGVSQSPSNKVTEKGKDVELRCDPISGHTALYWYRQSLGQGLEFLIYFQGNSAPDKSGLPSDRFSAERTGGSVSTLTIQRTQQEDSAVYLCASRKTGAYTEAFFGQGTRLTVV.

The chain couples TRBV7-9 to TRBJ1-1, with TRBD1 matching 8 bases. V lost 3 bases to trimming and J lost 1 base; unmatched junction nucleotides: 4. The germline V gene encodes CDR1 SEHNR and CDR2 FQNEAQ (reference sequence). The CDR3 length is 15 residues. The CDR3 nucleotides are TGTGCCAGCAGCTTCGGGGACAGGAAGAACACTGAAGCTTTCTTT. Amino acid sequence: CASSFGDRKNTEAFF.